This entry describes one T cell receptor beta chain. This clonotype was observed many times. Its binding antigen is unknown. Base qualities are missing; no much larger clone stands one base away. Taken with the paper, the label for time point translates to: blood at routine non-recurrence follow-up after resection. TCR sequencing used whole RNA extracted from tumor and nontumor lung tissue, or from cryopreserved PBMC samples, without cell sorting. Patients were selected for TCR sequencing only if sufficient RNA was available from at least two tumor regions. The library was prepared using 5' RACE. Sequencing took place on a NextSeq 500. The TCR library protocol attached a unique molecular identifier to each TCR cDNA molecule to allow correction of PCR and sequencing errors. In the source study's methods: Decombinator tools were used for TCR identification, UMI-based error correction and CDR3 extraction. Expanded TCRs were defined as those above a frequency of 2 per 1,000, corresponding to the top 1% of the tumor frequency distribution. Each repertoire was subsampled 100 times to 5,000 TCRs, after which Renyi diversity was computed with the R vegan package. CDR3 similarity networks were built from amino acid triplet string-kernel similarity, with CDR3s being connected when pairwise similarity was above 0.82. TCRdb reworked the public reads: Q25 trimming with fastp, MiXCR clone assembly, productive beta chains retained. Entries that share a CDR3 protein sequence are merged under the most common genes and DNA. The authors' filters were not applied to this entry. Across this sample there are 55,000 to 75,000 distinct CDR3 sequences, with over 7% seen only once. Of the sample, 1.9% is held by the ten largest clones.

This sample stems from a study of spatial heterogeneity in lung cancer (dated by TCRdb to 2018 to 2020). For the wider study: Samples were obtained from over 70 patients with early-stage, untreated non-small cell lung cancer from the lung TRACERx cohort. In non-small cell lung cancer, the study made a quantitative comparison of TCR alpha and beta repertoires among multiple tumor regions, matched nontumor lung and blood. The study linked features of the TCR repertoire to counts of nonsynonymous mutations, which were determined by whole-exome sequencing of tumor tissue. In the raw uncorrected reads, each unique combination of TCR and UMI appeared more than ten times on average. Follow-up PBMC samples were sequenced whenever available, with a median time to follow-up of approximately 25 months after resection. More beta-chain than alpha-chain transcripts were consistently detected, likely reflecting higher beta-chain transcript abundance. Both alpha and beta chains were TCR-sequenced in around 230 tumor regions, fewer than 80 matched nontumor lung samples and around 54 PBMC samples obtained at surgery. The full study reports these points: Confirming at a functional level the hypothesis that regional TCRs recognize regional mutations was considered to require additional single-cell paired TCR alpha and beta sequencing. Ubiquitous expanded tumor TCRs were found in blood more often at tumor resection than at routine follow-up. Comparisons of baseline and follow-up blood repertoires included only approximately 14 patients.

V is pared back by 4 bases and J by 4 bases, with 9 bases lying between the germline termini. From the cysteine up to the phenylalanine, the CDR3 has a length of 13 residues. The entry retains the CDR3 DNA only, 39 bases that are in frame from base 1. Based on the germline V gene (reference sequence), the CDR1 and CDR2 sequences are SEHNR and FQNEAQ. Source: PBMCs, taken at follow-up. The receptor chain draws on TRBV7-9 and TRBJ2-3; the D gene lacks a confident call. The receptor comes from a female donor with early-stage non-small cell lung cancer. The sequence in DNA is TGTGCCAGCAGCTCCCGTGGGCCAGATACGCAGTATTTT. This sequence encodes CASSSRGPDTQYF.